These T cell receptor beta chains were read from a single sample in a study of Ad26.COV2.S vaccination and SARS-CoV-2 variants. Generated by immunoSEQ multiplex PCR, the TCRdb table keeps only in-frame clones and is missing some. This sample has under 150,000 clones, with about nine tenths found just once. The sample here was peripheral blood, taken after recovery from COVID-19. All receptors derive from a human donor who had recovered from COVID-19. Both conserved end residues are part of each CDR3. Each record gives: D gene, J gene, clone size, V gene, CDR3 protein, CDR3 DNA. A D gene is named only where the DNA matches it firmly. Some rows have no size entry. The others give once, few or many, or a class for an expanded clone.

d_call: .
j_call: TRBJ1-2
clone_size: .
v_call: TRBV21-1
cdr3_aa: CAGGDYTF
cdr3_nt: TGTGCCGGGGGAGACTACACCTTC

d_call: .
j_call: TRBJ1-5
clone_size: .
v_call: TRBV7-5
cdr3_aa: CARSLDRRWNPQHF
cdr3_nt: TGTGCCAGAAGCCTAGACAGGCGCTGGAATCCCCAGCATTTT

d_call: .
j_call: TRBJ2-7
clone_size: .
v_call: TRBV11-2
cdr3_aa: CASSFSTGTYEQYF
cdr3_nt: TGTGCCAGCAGCTTTTCGACAGGTACCTACGAGCAGTACTTC

d_call: .
j_call: TRBJ1-4
clone_size: once
v_call: TRBV6-5
cdr3_aa: CASSSRQLPNEKLFF
cdr3_nt: TGTGCCAGCAGTTCTCGACAGTTGCCTAATGAAAAACTGTTTTTT

d_call: TRBD1
j_call: TRBJ1-1
clone_size: .
v_call: TRBV6-5
cdr3_aa: CASSYPGQGNTEAFF
cdr3_nt: TGTGCCAGCAGTTACCCGGGACAGGGGAACACTGAAGCTTTCTTT

d_call: TRBD1
j_call: TRBJ2-7
clone_size: .
v_call: TRBV7-2
cdr3_aa: CASSSDRGREQYF
cdr3_nt: TGTGCCAGCAGTTCGGACAGGGGCCGTGAGCAGTACTTC

d_call: .
j_call: TRBJ1-1
clone_size: few
v_call: TRBV9
cdr3_aa: CASSVVGAQEANGAFF
cdr3_nt: TGTGCCAGCAGCGTAGTGGGGGCCCAGGAGGCGAACGGAGCTTTCTTT

d_call: .
j_call: TRBJ1-3
clone_size: .
v_call: TRBV30
cdr3_aa: CAWSHQAGNTIYF
cdr3_nt: TGTGCCTGGAGTCATCAGGCTGGAAACACCATATATTTT

d_call: .
j_call: TRBJ1-3
clone_size: .
v_call: TRBV5-1
cdr3_aa: CASSLVSSGNTIYF
cdr3_nt: TGCGCCAGCAGCTTGGTCAGCTCTGGAAACACCATATATTTT

d_call: .
j_call: TRBJ2-3
clone_size: .
v_call: TRBV6-5
cdr3_aa: CASSPSVADTQYF
cdr3_nt: TGTGCCAGCAGCCCCTCCGTAGCAGATACGCAGTATTTT

d_call: .
j_call: TRBJ1-1
clone_size: .
v_call: TRBV7-2
cdr3_aa: CASSFAGSRGTEAFF
cdr3_nt: TGTGCCAGCAGTTTCGCCGGGAGCAGGGGCACTGAAGCTTTCTTT

d_call: .
j_call: TRBJ1-1
clone_size: .
v_call: TRBV24-1
cdr3_aa: CATSDSNRAGNTEAFF
cdr3_nt: TGTGCCACCAGTGATTCAAACAGGGCGGGGAACACTGAAGCTTTCTTT

d_call: TRBD1
j_call: TRBJ2-5
clone_size: once
v_call: TRBV15
cdr3_aa: CATSRDDRGRLETQYF
cdr3_nt: TGTGCCACCAGCAGAGACGACAGGGGCCGCTTGGAGACCCAGTACTTC

d_call: .
j_call: TRBJ1-5
clone_size: .
v_call: TRBV28
cdr3_aa: CASSPGTSKSQPQHF
cdr3_nt: TGTGCCAGCAGTCCAGGGACATCAAAAAGTCAGCCCCAGCATTTT

d_call: .
j_call: TRBJ2-2
clone_size: once
v_call: TRBV4-3
cdr3_aa: CASSQDRPTGINTGELFF
cdr3_nt: TGCGCCAGCAGCCAAGATAGGCCGACAGGAATAAACACCGGGGAGCTGTTTTTT

d_call: TRBD2
j_call: TRBJ2-5
clone_size: .
v_call: TRBV19
cdr3_aa: CASSIGPRGGFGETQYF
cdr3_nt: TGTGCCAGTAGTATAGGTCCACGCGGGGGGTTCGGGGAGACCCAGTACTTC

d_call: .
j_call: TRBJ1-1
clone_size: .
v_call: TRBV20-1
cdr3_aa: CSARDQWGAFF
cdr3_nt: TGCAGTGCTAGAGATCAATGGGGAGCTTTCTTT

d_call: TRBD1
j_call: TRBJ2-7
clone_size: once
v_call: TRBV30
cdr3_aa: CAWSRTGGYEQYF
cdr3_nt: TGTGCCTGGAGTCGGACAGGCGGCTACGAGCAGTACTTC

d_call: .
j_call: TRBJ1-2
clone_size: .
v_call: TRBV12-3/TRBV12-4
cdr3_aa: CASSFGGGYGYTF
cdr3_nt: TGTGCCAGCAGTTTTGGAGGCGGCTATGGCTACACCTTC

d_call: .
j_call: TRBJ2-2
clone_size: .
v_call: TRBV4-1
cdr3_aa: CASSQDRGGGELFF
cdr3_nt: TGCGCCAGCAGCCAAGATCGAGGGGGCGGGGAGCTGTTTTTT

d_call: .
j_call: TRBJ2-1
clone_size: .
v_call: TRBV28
cdr3_aa: CASSLYQSFPYNEQFF
cdr3_nt: TGTGCCAGCAGCTTGTATCAGTCCTTCCCCTACAATGAGCAGTTCTTC

d_call: .
j_call: TRBJ2-1
clone_size: .
v_call: TRBV7-8
cdr3_aa: CASSLGGHYEQFF
cdr3_nt: TGTGCCAGCAGCTTAGGGGGACACTATGAGCAGTTCTTC

d_call: TRBD1
j_call: TRBJ1-5
clone_size: .
v_call: TRBV14
cdr3_aa: CASRPNRDRLSNQPQHF
cdr3_nt: TGTGCCAGCAGACCGAACCGGGACAGACTTAGCAATCAGCCCCAGCATTTT

d_call: .
j_call: TRBJ2-2
clone_size: .
v_call: TRBV5-4
cdr3_aa: CASRGTGELFF
cdr3_nt: TGTGCCAGCAGGGGGACCGGGGAGCTGTTTTTT

d_call: TRBD1
j_call: TRBJ1-6
clone_size: few
v_call: TRBV30
cdr3_aa: CARDSSSSYNSPLHF
cdr3_nt: TGTGCCCGGGACAGTTCGAGCTCCTATAATTCACCCCTCCACTTT